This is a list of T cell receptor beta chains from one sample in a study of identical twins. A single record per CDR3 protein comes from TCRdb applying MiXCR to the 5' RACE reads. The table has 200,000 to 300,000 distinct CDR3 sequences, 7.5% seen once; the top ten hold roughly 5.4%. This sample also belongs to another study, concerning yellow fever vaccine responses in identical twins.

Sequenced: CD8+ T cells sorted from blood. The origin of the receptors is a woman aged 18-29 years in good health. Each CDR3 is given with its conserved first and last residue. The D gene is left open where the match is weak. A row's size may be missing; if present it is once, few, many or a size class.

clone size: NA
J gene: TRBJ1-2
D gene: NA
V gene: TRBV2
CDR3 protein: CASSERWDGYTF
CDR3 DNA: TGTGCCAGCAGTGAAAGATGGGATGGCTACACCTTC

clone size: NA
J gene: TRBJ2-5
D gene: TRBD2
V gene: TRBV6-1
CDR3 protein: CASGLAGGHQETQYF
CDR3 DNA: TGTGCCAGCGGACTAGCGGGAGGACACCAAGAGACCCAGTACTTC

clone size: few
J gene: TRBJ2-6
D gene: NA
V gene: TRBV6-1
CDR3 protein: CASSWGSGANVLTF
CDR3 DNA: TGTGCCAGCAGCTGGGGATCTGGGGCCAACGTCCTGACTTTC

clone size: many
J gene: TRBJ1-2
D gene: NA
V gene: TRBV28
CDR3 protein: CASSLQGGLYGYTF
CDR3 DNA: TGTGCCAGCAGTTTACAGGGTGGTTTGTATGGCTACACCTTC

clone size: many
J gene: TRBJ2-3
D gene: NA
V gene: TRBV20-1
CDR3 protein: CSAREEPAYTDTQYF
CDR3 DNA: TGCAGTGCTAGAGAGGAACCGGCCTACACAGATACGCAGTATTTT

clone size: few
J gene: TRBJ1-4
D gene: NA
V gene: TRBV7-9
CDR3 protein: CASSFSGYNEKLFF
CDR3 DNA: TGTGCCAGCAGCTTCTCCGGCTATAATGAAAAACTGTTTTTT

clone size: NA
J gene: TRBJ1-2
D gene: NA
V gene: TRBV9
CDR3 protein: CASSVGLEQDYGYTF
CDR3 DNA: TGTGCCAGCAGCGTAGGCTTAGAACAAGACTACGGCTACACCTTC

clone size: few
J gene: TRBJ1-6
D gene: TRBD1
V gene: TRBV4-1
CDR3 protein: CASSHSTGNNSPLHF
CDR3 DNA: TGCGCCAGCAGCCACTCGACAGGGAATAATTCACCCCTCCACTTT

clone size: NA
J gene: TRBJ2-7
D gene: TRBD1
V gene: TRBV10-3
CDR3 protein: CAISATGGELSYEQYF
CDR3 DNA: TGTGCCATCAGTGCTACAGGGGGCGAGCTCTCCTACGAGCAGTACTTC

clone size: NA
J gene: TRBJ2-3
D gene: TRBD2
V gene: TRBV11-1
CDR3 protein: CASSLATSGSSSDTQYF
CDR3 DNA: TGTGCCAGCAGCTTAGCGACTAGCGGGAGTTCCTCAGATACGCAGTATTTT

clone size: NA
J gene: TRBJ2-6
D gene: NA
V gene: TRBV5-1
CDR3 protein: CASSLSSTARSGANVLTF
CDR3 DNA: TGCGCCAGCAGTTTGTCCTCGACAGCGCGCTCTGGGGCCAACGTCCTGACTTTC

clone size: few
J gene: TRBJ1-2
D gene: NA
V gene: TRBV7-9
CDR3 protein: CAGQLLSNYGYTF
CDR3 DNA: TGTGCCGGACAGCTACTTTCTAACTATGGCTACACCTTC

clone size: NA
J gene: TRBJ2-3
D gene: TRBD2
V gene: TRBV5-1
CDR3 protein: CASSLTTGLADTQYF
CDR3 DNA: TGCGCCAGCAGCTTGACCACCGGACTAGCAGATACGCAGTATTTT

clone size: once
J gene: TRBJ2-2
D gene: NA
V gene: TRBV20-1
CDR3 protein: CSARGDAGPTGELFF
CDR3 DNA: TGCAGTGCTAGAGGGGACGCCGGTCCTACCGGGGAGCTGTTTTTT

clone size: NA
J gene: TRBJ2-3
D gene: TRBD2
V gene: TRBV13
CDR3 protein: CASSSWGLAGVADTQYF
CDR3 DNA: TGTGCCAGCAGCTCTTGGGGACTAGCGGGAGTTGCAGATACGCAGTATTTT

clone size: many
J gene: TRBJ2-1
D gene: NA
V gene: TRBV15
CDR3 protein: CATSRDRLPYNEQFF
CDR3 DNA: TGTGCCACCAGCAGAGATCGCCTACCATACAATGAGCAGTTCTTC

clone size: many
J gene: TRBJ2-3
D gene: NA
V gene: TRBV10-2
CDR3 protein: CASTLTSPDTQYF
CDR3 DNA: TGCGCCAGCACCTTGACTAGTCCCGATACGCAGTATTTT

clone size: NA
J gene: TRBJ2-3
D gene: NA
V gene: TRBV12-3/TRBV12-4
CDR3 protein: CASSPTGSGTDTQYF
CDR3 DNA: TGTGCCAGCAGTCCCACAGGCTCGGGCACAGATACGCAGTATTTT

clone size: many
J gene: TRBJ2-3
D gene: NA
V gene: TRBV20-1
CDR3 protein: CSASSRPIDTDTQYF
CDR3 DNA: TGCAGTGCTAGTAGTAGACCCATAGACACAGATACGCAGTATTTT

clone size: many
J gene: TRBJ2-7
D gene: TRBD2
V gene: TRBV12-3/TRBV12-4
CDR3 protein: CASRVSGSVNEQYF
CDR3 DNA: TGTGCCAGCAGGGTTAGCGGGAGTGTCAACGAGCAGTACTTC

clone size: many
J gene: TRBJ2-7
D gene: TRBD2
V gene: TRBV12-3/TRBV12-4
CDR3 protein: CASSPGTSGDYEQYF
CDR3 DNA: TGTGCCAGCAGTCCCGGGACTAGCGGGGACTACGAGCAGTACTTC

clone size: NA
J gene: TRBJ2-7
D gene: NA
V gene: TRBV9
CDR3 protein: CASSVAWQSTYEQYF
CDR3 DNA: TGTGCCAGCAGCGTAGCTTGGCAGTCAACCTACGAGCAGTACTTC

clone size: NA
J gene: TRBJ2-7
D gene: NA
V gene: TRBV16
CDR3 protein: CASSRGVPSSYEQYF
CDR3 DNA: TGTGCCAGCAGCAGGGGAGTCCCCAGCTCCTACGAGCAGTACTTC

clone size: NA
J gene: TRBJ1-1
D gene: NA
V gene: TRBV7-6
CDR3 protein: CASSAGETEAFF
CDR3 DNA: TGTGCCAGCAGCGCAGGGGAAACTGAAGCTTTCTTT

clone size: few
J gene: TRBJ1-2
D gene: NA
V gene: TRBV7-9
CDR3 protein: CASSDEWRGYTF
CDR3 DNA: TGTGCCAGCAGCGACGAGTGGAGGGGCTACACCTTC

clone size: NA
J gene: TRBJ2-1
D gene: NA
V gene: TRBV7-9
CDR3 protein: CASSLGVGMDNEQFF
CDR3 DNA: TGTGCCAGCAGCTTAGGGGTGGGAATGGACAATGAGCAGTTCTTC

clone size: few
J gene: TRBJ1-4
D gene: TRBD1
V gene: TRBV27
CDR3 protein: CASSLRTGKNEKLFF
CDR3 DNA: TGTGCCAGCAGTTTACGGACAGGAAAAAATGAAAAACTGTTTTTT

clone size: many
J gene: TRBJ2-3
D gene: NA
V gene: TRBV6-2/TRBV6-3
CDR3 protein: CASSYSGGGADTQYF
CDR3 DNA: TGTGCCAGCAGTTACTCGGGCGGTGGGGCAGATACGCAGTATTTT

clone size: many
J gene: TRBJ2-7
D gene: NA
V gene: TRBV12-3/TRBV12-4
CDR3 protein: CASSPGYEQYF
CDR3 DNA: TGTGCCAGCAGTCCTGGGTACGAGCAGTACTTC

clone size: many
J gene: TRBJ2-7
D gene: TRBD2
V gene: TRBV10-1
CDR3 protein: CASSESSWTSGPYEQYF
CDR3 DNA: TGCGCCAGCAGTGAGTCTTCCTGGACTAGCGGACCCTACGAGCAGTACTTC

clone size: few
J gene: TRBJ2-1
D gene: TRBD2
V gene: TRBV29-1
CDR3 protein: CSVEFPSGSLNEQFF
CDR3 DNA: TGCAGCGTTGAATTTCCTAGCGGGAGCTTGAATGAGCAGTTCTTC

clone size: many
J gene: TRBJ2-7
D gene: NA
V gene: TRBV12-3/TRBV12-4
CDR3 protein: CASSLGGGRYEQYF
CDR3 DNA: TGTGCCAGCAGTTTAGGGGGAGGCCGGTACGAGCAGTACTTC

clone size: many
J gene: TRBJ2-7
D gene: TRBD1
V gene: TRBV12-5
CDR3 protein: CASGLAGTGPSYEQYF
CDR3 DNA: TGTGCTAGTGGTTTGGCCGGGACAGGGCCCTCCTACGAGCAGTACTTC

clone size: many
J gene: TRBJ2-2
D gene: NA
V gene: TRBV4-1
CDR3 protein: CASSHNLATGELFF
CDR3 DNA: TGCGCCAGCAGCCACAATTTAGCCACCGGGGAGCTGTTTTTT

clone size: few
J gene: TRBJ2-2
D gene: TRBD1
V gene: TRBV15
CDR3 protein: CATSRGQGGTGELFF
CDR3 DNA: TGTGCCACCAGCAGAGGACAGGGCGGCACCGGGGAGCTGTTTTTT

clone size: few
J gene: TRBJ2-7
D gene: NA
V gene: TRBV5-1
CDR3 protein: CASSADGATYEQYF
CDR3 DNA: TGCGCCAGCAGCGCAGACGGCGCCACCTACGAGCAGTACTTC

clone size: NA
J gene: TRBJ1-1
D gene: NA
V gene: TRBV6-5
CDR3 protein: CASSYDSTEAFF
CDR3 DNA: TGTGCCAGCAGTTACGATAGCACTGAAGCTTTCTTT

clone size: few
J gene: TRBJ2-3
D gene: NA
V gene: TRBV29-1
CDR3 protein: CSAYPLDLRADTQYF
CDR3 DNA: TGCAGCGCCTACCCACTAGATCTTAGGGCAGATACGCAGTATTTT

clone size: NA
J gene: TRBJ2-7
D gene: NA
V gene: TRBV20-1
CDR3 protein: CSARWGGRDYEQYF
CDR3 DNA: TGCAGTGCTAGATGGGGGGGGCGAGACTACGAGCAGTACTTC

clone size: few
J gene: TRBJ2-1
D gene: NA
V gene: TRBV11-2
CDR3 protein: CASSLVWGPLNEQFF
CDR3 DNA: TGTGCCAGCAGCTTAGTCTGGGGTCCCCTCAATGAGCAGTTCTTC

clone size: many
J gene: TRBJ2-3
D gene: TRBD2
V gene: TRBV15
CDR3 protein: CATSRDGTSGRYSTDTQYF
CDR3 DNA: TGTGCCACCAGCAGAGATGGGACTAGCGGGAGATATAGCACAGATACGCAGTATTTT

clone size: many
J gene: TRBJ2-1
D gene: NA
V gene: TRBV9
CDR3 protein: CASSDSLAQGTNEQFF
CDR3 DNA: TGTGCCAGCAGCGACTCCCTAGCCCAAGGAACCAATGAGCAGTTCTTC

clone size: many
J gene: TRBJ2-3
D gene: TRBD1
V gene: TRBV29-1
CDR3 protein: CSVVTGGVGDTQYF
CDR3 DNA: TGCAGCGTTGTCACAGGGGGCGTGGGAGATACGCAGTATTTT

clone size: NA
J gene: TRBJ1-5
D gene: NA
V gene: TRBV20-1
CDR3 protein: CSAYVTGNQPQHF
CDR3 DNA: TGCAGTGCCTATGTTACAGGGAACCAGCCCCAGCATTTT

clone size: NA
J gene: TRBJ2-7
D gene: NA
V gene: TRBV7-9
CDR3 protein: CASSAPGQYEQYF
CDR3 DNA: TGTGCCAGCAGCGCTCCCGGACAGTACGAGCAGTACTTC

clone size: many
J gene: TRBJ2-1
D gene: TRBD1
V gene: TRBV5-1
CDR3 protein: CASAIEGAYYNEQFF
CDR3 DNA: TGCGCCAGCGCCATTGAGGGGGCATACTACAATGAGCAGTTCTTC

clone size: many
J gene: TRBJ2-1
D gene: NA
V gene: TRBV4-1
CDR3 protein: CASSQGGTKYNEQFF
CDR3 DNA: TGCGCCAGCAGCCAGGGCGGGACGAAGTACAATGAGCAGTTCTTC

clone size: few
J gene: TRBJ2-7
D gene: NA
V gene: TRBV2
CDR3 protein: CASSPPRLGSYEQYF
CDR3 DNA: TGTGCCAGCAGTCCTCCCCGGCTTGGCTCCTACGAGCAGTACTTC

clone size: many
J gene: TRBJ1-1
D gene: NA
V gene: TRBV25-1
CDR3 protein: CASSDRGQTEAFF
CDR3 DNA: TGTGCCAGCAGTGACAGGGGTCAAACTGAAGCTTTCTTT

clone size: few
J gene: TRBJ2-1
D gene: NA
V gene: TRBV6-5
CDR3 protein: CASSSLEVGFDEQFF
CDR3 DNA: TGTGCCAGCAGTTCCTTGGAGGTCGGATTCGATGAGCAGTTCTTC

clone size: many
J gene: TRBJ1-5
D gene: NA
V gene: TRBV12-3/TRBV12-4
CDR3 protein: CASSLVIQGDQPQHF
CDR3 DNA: TGTGCCAGCAGTTTAGTGATCCAGGGCGATCAGCCCCAGCATTTT

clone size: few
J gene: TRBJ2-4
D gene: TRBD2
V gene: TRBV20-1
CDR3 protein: CSARGLAGSWNIQYF
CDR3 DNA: TGCAGTGCTAGGGGTCTAGCGGGGAGTTGGAACATTCAGTACTTC

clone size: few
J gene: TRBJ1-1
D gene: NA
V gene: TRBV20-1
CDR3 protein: CSARDQRVSDTEVFF
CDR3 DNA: TGCAGTGCTAGAGATCAGAGGGTTTCCGACACTGAAGTTTTCTTT

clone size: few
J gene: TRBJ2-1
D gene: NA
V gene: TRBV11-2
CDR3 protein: CASSLVANEQFF
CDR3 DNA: TGTGCCAGCAGCTTAGTTGCAAATGAGCAGTTCTTC

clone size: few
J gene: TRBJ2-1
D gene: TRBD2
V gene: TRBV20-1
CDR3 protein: CSALQIAGAEIEQFF
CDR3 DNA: TGCAGTGCTCTCCAAATAGCGGGGGCGGAGATTGAGCAGTTCTTC

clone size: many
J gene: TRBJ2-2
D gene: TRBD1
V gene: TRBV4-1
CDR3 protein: CASSEATGTGTGELFF
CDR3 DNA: TGCGCCAGCAGCGAAGCGACAGGGACGGGTACCGGGGAGCTGTTTTTT

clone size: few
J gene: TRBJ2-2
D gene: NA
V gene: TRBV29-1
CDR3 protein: CSVEGINTGELFF
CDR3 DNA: TGCAGCGTTGAGGGGATCAACACCGGGGAGCTGTTTTTT